Each of the 10 T cell receptor beta chains below was sequenced from the same sample in a study of blood T cell repertoires in COVID-19. The repertoire was sequenced with immunoSEQ multiplex PCR; TCRdb's copy has only in-frame clones and lacks some. This table has roughly 400,000 clones, approximately 91% appearing once. The sequencing input was PBMCs or T cells enriched from blood (not recorded which). The receptor source for this set is a woman younger than 35 who had been exposed to COVID-19.

The rearrangement links TRBV9 to TRBJ1-2; no clear D gene. Between the trimmed V and J ends, which lost 0 bases and 8 bases, there was a span of 11 bases. CDR3 size: 13 residues. CDR1 is SGDLS, CDR2 YYNGEE, per germline. The CDR3 coding sequence is TGTGCCAGCAGCGTAGAGTCCGGCGGGGGCTACACCTTC. Protein: CASSVESGGGYTF. Combining the CDR3 with reference TRBV9 and TRBJ1-2 gives the whole variable domain DSGVTQTPKHLITATGQRVTLRCSPRSGDLSVYWYQQSLDQGLQFLIQYYNGEERAKGNILERFSAQQFPDLHSELNLSSLELGDSALYFCASSVESGGGYTFGSGTRLTVV.

About this clone: The junction departs from germline at one end; a sequencing error may be responsible. This sequence joins TRBV5-1 and TRBJ1-1; TRBD1 aligns across 12 bases. CDR3 length: 12 amino acids. CDR1 is SGHRS, CDR2 YFSETQ, per germline. The CDR3 bases are TGCGCCAGCAGTTTGGGACAGGGGGCGGCTTTCTTT. Amino acids: CASSLGQGAAFF.

This rearrangement joins TRBV27 to TRBJ2-7; 7 nucleotides agree with TRBD2. The V segment lost 6 bases and the J segment 3 bases; nucleotides outside the gene matches: 14. CDR1 and CDR2 from the germline V gene are MNHEY and SMNVEV (reference sequence). This CDR3 spans 16 amino acids. CDR3 in amino acids: CASRESGASRSYEQYF. DNA for the CDR3: TGTGCCAGCAGGGAAAGCGGGGCTAGCCGGAGCTACGAGCAGTACTTC.

On this clone itself: The sample contains more than one DNA sequence encoding this CDR3. The chain uses TRBV19 and TRBJ1-1; TRBD1 agrees at 8 bases. This CDR3 has 13 residues. J gave up 0 bases and V 8 bases, and 2 bases lay outside the gene matches. Germline V gene sequence: CDR1 LNHDA, CDR2 SQIVND (reference sequence). CDR3 sequence (DNA): TGTGCCAGTTCGGACAGGGTGAACACTGAAGCTTTCTTT. It yields the protein CASSDRVNTEAFF.

This chain uses TRBV13 with TRBJ2-7, with D maybe TRBD2 (7 bases). Between the trimmed V and J ends, which lost 2 bases and 0 bases, there was a span of 11 bases. This CDR3 is 15 amino acids long. In germline, CDR1 is PRHDT, CDR2 FYEKMQ (reference sequence). The CDR3 spells CASSLRGASSYEQYF. The DNA of the CDR3 is TGTGCCAGCAGCTTACGGGGGGCTAGCTCCTACGAGCAGTACTTC.

The rearrangement links TRBV3-1 (or the pseudogene TRBV3-2) to TRBJ1-1; 9 positions agree with TRBD1. This CDR3 comprises 15 residues. Germline V lookup: CDR1 LGHDT, CDR2 YNNKEL (reference sequence). The V segment lost 2 bases and the J segment 1 base; nucleotides outside the gene matches: 2. In DNA form, the CDR3 reads TGTGCCAGCAGCCAAATGGACAGGGGGAACACTGAAGCTTTCTTT. Residues: CASSQMDRGNTEAFF.

The rearrangement links TRBV7-2 to TRBJ2-3; the D gene is possibly TRBD1 (5 bases). Germline V gene sequence: CDR1 SGHTA, CDR2 FQGNSA. The V and J ends lost 5 bases and 2 bases respectively, with 11 bases between them. This CDR3 is built from 14 residues. The CDR3 DNA reads as TGTGCCAGCAGCCCCCGACAGACCACAGATACGCAGTATTTT. This sequence encodes CASSPRQTTDTQYF.

The chain couples TRBV19 to TRBJ1-1; 9 bases agree with TRBD1. The CDR3 has 14 residues. Germline CDR1 and CDR2: LNHDA and SQIVND (reference sequence). Germline trimming cut 6 bases from V and 4 bases from J; bases unmatched to any gene: 6. The CDR3 DNA is TGTGCCAGTAGCTACGGACAGGGGAGCACTGAAGCTTTCTTT. Amino acid sequence: CASSYGQGSTEAFF.

The chain carries TRBV15 and TRBJ2-3; 8 bases map to TRBD2. V lost 5 bases to trimming and J lost 1 base; unmatched junction nucleotides: 11. The CDR3 runs to 17 residues. Germline V lookup: CDR1 LNHNV, CDR2 YYDKDF (reference sequence). Here the CDR3 reads CATSPPAGALGTDTQYF. The CDR3 nucleotides are TGTGCCACCAGCCCCCCAGCGGGAGCTCTCGGCACAGATACGCAGTATTTT.

The chain recombines TRBV2 with TRBJ1-6; D possibly corresponds to TRBD1 (6 bases). This CDR3 is 14 amino acids long. V was trimmed by 3 bases and J by 8 bases, leaving 11 bases between them. Germline values: CDR1 SNHLY, CDR2 FYNNEI. The CDR3, as DNA: TGTGCCAGCAGTGAGGCCAGGGGAGATTCACCCCTCCACTTT. This gives the protein CASSEARGDSPLHF.